These T cell receptor beta chains were read from a single sample in a study of T cell clonotyping in hematopoietic cell transplantation. Profiled with immunoSEQ multiplex PCR; TCRdb holds only in-frame clones, not every one. This sample has several thousand clones, with just over 75% found just once. The material was peripheral blood mononuclear cells, obtained 100 days after allogeneic stem cell transplant. Every receptor here comes from a male patient between 60 and 69 years old who had an allogeneic stem cell transplant, so T cells may come from the graft donor. Some clones in this sample may be carry-over from other donors' samples. The CDR3 runs from the conserved cysteine through the conserved F or W. Fields, in order: V gene, J gene, CDR3 protein.

TRBV5-1	TRBJ2-7	CASSLWGRGRAHEQYF
TRBV19	TRBJ2-7	CASTPGLATEQYF
TRBV19	TRBJ2-5	CASSYRTGDGGETQYF
TRBV10-3	TRBJ2-3	CAARAGEGADTQYF
TRBV21-1	TRBJ1-2	CASTISAGGFLSDSNYGYTF
TRBV5-5	TRBJ1-1	CASSFGQEAFF
TRBV5-8	TRBJ1-5	CASSLAVGGPQHF
TRBV7-2	TRBJ2-1	CASSSPAGGPSYNEQFF
TRBV11-3	TRBJ2-2	CASSLYPYTGELFF
TRBV4-2	TRBJ2-1	CASSQLAGGRGGNEQFF
TRBV28	TRBJ1-5	CASSLGIRGGRGYGNQPQHF
TRBV6-6	TRBJ1-2	CASSYGTGEGGYTF
TRBV5-6	TRBJ2-1	CASSSLLAGEIDEQFF
TRBV27	TRBJ2-2	CASSSGLGTGELFF
TRBV19	TRBJ2-2	CASSMEQTNTGELFF
TRBV7-2	TRBJ2-2	CASSLGRGLEGNTGELFF
TRBV29-1	TRBJ1-1	CSGGRDDTEAFF
TRBV6-1	TRBJ1-6	CASSADHRGYNSPLHF
TRBV7-2	TRBJ2-7	CASSARRLATYEQYF
TRBV28	TRBJ1-4	CASSSGQAGDEKLFF
TRBV4-1	TRBJ2-3	CASSQDQGAGGVDTQYF
TRBV4-1	TRBJ2-3	CASSPSRMGGGTQYF
TRBV6-5	TRBJ1-1	CASSYSGATEAFF
TRBV7-8	TRBJ1-2	CASSLVGDGYTF
TRBV23-1	TRBJ1-3	CASSPIGHSGNTIYF
TRBV7-6	TRBJ2-2	CASSLLSGKGGELFF
TRBV28	TRBJ1-5	CTSRNGGTGTAQPQHF
TRBV7-9	TRBJ2-7	CASSSDISYEQYF
TRBV30	TRBJ2-7	CAWSAGTTNEQYF
TRBV6-5	TRBJ1-1	CASSEDREAFF
TRBV7-9	TRBJ1-3	CASSLAGSGNTIYF
TRBV6-5	TRBJ2-5	CASSYSGHETQYF
TRBV7-3	TRBJ2-1	CASSRTSGSQNEQFF
TRBV7-6	TRBJ2-7	CASSFSQGPDEQYF
TRBV30	TRBJ2-1	CAWREPGAGNEQFF
TRBV20-1	TRBJ1-1	CRQRGGTEAFF
TRBV4-1	TRBJ2-3	CASSQDQGLSTDTQYF
TRBV7-9	TRBJ2-1	CASSSIIGTGQFF
TRBV7-2	TRBJ2-1	CASSSASGRSPLF
TRBV19	TRBJ1-2	CASTPFKGADRNYGYTF
TRBV19	TRBJ1-4	CATLDSSTNEKLFF
TRBV28	-	CASSPRQGAYEQYF
TRBV6-5	TRBJ1-2	CASRQGNYGYTF
TRBV19	TRBJ2-2	CASSRLAGQDTGELFF
TRBV5-5	TRBJ2-7	CASSWSGRGIPYEQYF
TRBV19	TRBJ1-1	CASTTGVTYTEAFF
TRBV27	TRBJ2-3	CASSLGDTQYF
TRBV11-1	TRBJ2-5	CASSPGASAQETQYF
TRBV9	TRBJ2-3	CASSQLAGVTDTQYF
TRBV7-3	TRBJ2-1	CASSASLASYNEQFF
TRBV6-5	TRBJ2-7	CASSYSGTSGTGEQYF
TRBV5-1	TRBJ2-7	CASSLEMSMDEQYF
TRBV4-3	TRBJ2-2	CASSMIPGQGSGELFF